Presented here are 18 T cell receptor beta chains from one specimen sequenced in a study of T cells in Graves' hyperthyroidism and ophthalmopathy. Template material for amplifying TCR beta CDR3 regions consisted of RNA transcripts. The study used the HTBI primer set for a first-round RT-PCR of the TCR CDR3. TCRdb itself ran the multiplex PCR reads through MiXCR, one entry per CDR3 protein. The sample holds about 510,000 distinct CDR3 sequences, approximately 48% seen once. The sequenced sample consisted of peripheral blood or thyroid tissue (not recorded which). All receptors come from an adult woman with Graves' disease, either hyperthyroidism or ophthalmopathy (not recorded which).

This clonotype was counted a few times. V and J are TRBV7-9 and TRBJ1-5, with TRBD1 identical over 9 bases. CDR3 length: 15 amino acids. Trimming removed 6 bases from V and 5 bases from J; junction bases left unmatched: 8. Germline values: CDR1 SEHNR, CDR2 FQNEAQ (reference sequence). CDR3 sequence: CASSRTGTGHQPQHF. As DNA, the CDR3 is TGTGCCAGCAGTCGAACCGGGACAGGGCATCAGCCCCAGCATTTT.

V usage is TRBV20-1 and J usage is TRBJ2-7, with D perhaps matching TRBD2 (6 bases). V was shortened by 5 bases and J by 2 bases, with 22 bases between the two germline ends. This CDR3 contains 16 residues. CDR1 is DFQATT and CDR2 is SNEGSKA in the germline V gene (reference sequence). This CDR3 is CSARNLMAGTTYEQYF. The CDR3 DNA reads TGCAGTGCTCGAAATCTTATGGCGGGAACAACCTACGAGCAGTACTTC.

This sequence joins TRBV24-1 and TRBJ2-5, with 10 nucleotides matching TRBD2. Germline lookup yields CDR1 KGHDR and CDR2 SFDVKD. CDR3 length equals 15 residues. The trim removed 4 bases at V and 5 bases at J, leaving 6 bases unmatched. The CDR3 region has the DNA TGTGCCACCAGTGAAGGGAGTAGCGGGGGGGAGACCCAGTACTTC. This sequence encodes CATSEGSSGGETQYF.

This chain connects TRBV29-1 to TRBJ2-7; the D gene could be TRBD1 or TRBD2 (5 bases each). Germline V gene data show CDR1 as SQVTM and CDR2 as ANQGSEA. CDR3 size: 14 residues. The V end lost 1 base, the J end lost 5 bases, and 15 bases lay between the germline ends. The CDR3 region has the DNA TGCAGCGTTGAAGGGGGAACAGGAGGTAACGAGCAGTACTTC. It codes for CSVEGGTGGNEQYF.

This clonotype came up many times. This chain uses TRBV7-2 with TRBJ1-2; tentatively, D is TRBD1 (6 bases). CDR1 is SGHTA, CDR2 FQGNSA, per germline. This CDR3 is 14 amino acids long. Trimming shortened V by 0 bases and J by 8 bases, and 13 bases separated the two germline ends. CDR3: CASSLATGSDGYTF. DNA of the CDR3: TGTGCCAGCAGCTTAGCCACAGGGTCAGACGGCTACACCTTC.

This clonotype came up many times. J is TRBJ2-5 and V is TRBV7-9; 7 bases are shared with TRBD1. This CDR3 comprises 16 residues. With V trimmed by 5 bases and J by 5 bases, 14 bases remained unmatched. Germline assignment: CDR1 SEHNR and CDR2 FQNEAQ (reference sequence). This CDR3 is CASSIGTAVVGETQYF. In nucleotides, the CDR3 is TGTGCCAGCAGCATAGGGACAGCGGTCGTGGGGGAGACCCAGTACTTC.

As to this clonotype: A much larger clone lies a single base off, so this may be a read error. J is TRBJ2-7 and V is TRBV5-1; perhaps TRBD1 as D (6 bases). CDR1 is SGHRS and CDR2 is YFSETQ in the germline V gene. V dropped 4 bases and J dropped 5 bases, with 13 bases sitting between them. This CDR3 has 13 amino acids. CDR3 in amino acids: CASSATGSNEQYF. CDR3 DNA sequence: TGCGCCAGCAGCGCAACAGGGTCCAACGAGCAGTACTTC.

About this clonotype: A read error is possible here, since a much larger clone lies one base away. This chain links TRBV7-2 with TRBJ2-2; D is ambiguous. The CDR3 length is 14 residues. CDR1 and CDR2 from the germline V gene are SGHTA and FQGNSA. Here the CDR3 reads CANSLDFNTGELFF. The CDR3 nucleotides are TGTGCCAACAGCTTAGACTTTAACACCGGGGAGCTGTTTTTT. Full variable domain (remainder filled in from reference TRBV7-2 and TRBJ2-2): GAGVSQSPSNKVTEKGKDVELRCDPISGHTALYWYRQSLGQGLEFLIYFQGNSAPDKSGLPSDRFSAERTGGSVSTLTIQRTQQEDSAVYLCANSLDFNTGELFFGEGSRLTVL.

V and J are TRBV20-1 and TRBJ1-2, with D maybe TRBD1 (5 bases). This CDR3 has 18 residues. The germline gives CDR1 DFQATT, CDR2 SNEGSKA (reference sequence). V gave up 3 bases and J gave up 6 bases, with 29 bases separating them. CDR3 amino acids: CSASPPLSGNTGDDGYTF. CDR3 in DNA: TGCAGTGCTAGCCCCCCGCTCAGCGGGAACACCGGGGACGATGGCTACACCTTC.

V gene TRBV20-1 combines with J gene TRBJ1-2; TRBD1 agrees at 8 bases. V was clipped by 1 base and J by 8 bases; unmatched bases: 9. Per the germline V gene, CDR1 is DFQATT and CDR2 is SNEGSKA (reference sequence). This CDR3 spans 14 amino acids. The DNA for the CDR3 is TGCAGTGCTAGAGCCTCCAGGGGGCTACGCGGCTACACCTTC. Translation: CSARASRGLRGYTF.

The genes are TRBV25-1 and TRBJ1-2, with a possible D match to TRBD1 (5 bases). Trimming took 6 bases from V and 3 from J, leaving 11 bases between them. The CDR3 is 13 amino acids. Germline V lookup: CDR1 MGHDK, CDR2 SYGVNS. The CDR3 protein is CASSLGEYYGYTF. In DNA, the CDR3 is TGTGCCAGCAGCCTGGGGGAGTACTATGGCTACACCTTC.

This clonotype was detected only a few times. V gene TRBV7-8 combines with J gene TRBJ1-1, with no clear D. From germline, CDR1 is SGHVS and CDR2 FQNEAQ. The V end lost 1 base, the J end lost 4 bases, and 13 bases lay between the germline ends. CDR3 length: 15 residues. CDR3 sequence: CASSLGRTLVTEAFF. The CDR3, as DNA: TGTGCCAGCAGCTTAGGGCGGACGCTAGTCACTGAAGCTTTCTTT.

This clonotype showed up just a few times. The gene calls are TRBV10-3 and TRBJ1-6; D might be TRBD1 (6 bases). Looked up from germline, CDR1 is ENHRY and CDR2 is SYGVKD. V lost 3 bases and J 8 bases, leaving 17 bases between the germline ends. The CDR3 totals 16 residues. The CDR3 loop reads CAISDGGGGLDSPLHF. The CDR3 DNA reads TGTGCCATCAGTGACGGGGGCGGGGGACTTGATTCACCCCTCCACTTT.

This clonotype was seen at least ten times. The gene calls are TRBV6-5 and TRBJ1-6; tentatively, D is TRBD1 (6 bases). In germline, CDR1 is MNHEY, CDR2 SVGAGI. Trimming cost V 5 bases and J 9 bases, with 14 bases left between them. CDR3 length: 14 amino acids. CDR3 sequence reads: CASSQQGSGSPLHF. CDR3 DNA sequence: TGTGCCAGCAGTCAACAGGGTTCGGGTTCACCCCTCCACTTT.

Details on this clonotype: At one end, the junction sequence differs from germline, possibly due to a read error. This CDR3 reads CTISGPRQGTYEQYF. The CDR3 coding sequence is TGTACCATCAGTGGCCCGAGACAGGGGACCTACGAGCAGTACTTC. V and J are TRBV10-3 and TRBJ2-7; 8 bases match TRBD1. Germline lookup yields CDR1 ENHRY and CDR2 SYGVKD. CDR3 length: 15 amino acids.

The rearrangement links TRBV5-6 to TRBJ1-4; D remains unclear. From germline, CDR1 is SGHDT and CDR2 YYEEEE. V dropped 9 bases and J dropped 6 bases, with 6 bases sitting between them. The CDR3 is made up of 10 amino acids. CDR3 in amino acids: CAKWDEKLFF. The DNA for the CDR3 is TGTGCCAAGTGGGATGAAAAACTGTTTTTT.

This clonotype has just one count. The CDR3 here is CASKEMGRDAFF. The CDR3 DNA sequence: TGTGCCAGCAAGGAAATGGGCAGGGACGCTTTCTTT. V and J are TRBV25-1 and TRBJ1-1, with D possibly TRBD1 on 5 matching bases. V was pared by 7 bases and J by 11 bases, with 17 bases between. This CDR3 is built from 12 residues. The germline V gene has CDR1 MGHDK and CDR2 SYGVNS. Filled out from reference TRBV25-1 and TRBJ1-1, the complete variable domain reads EADIYQTPRYLVIGTGKKITLECSQTMGHDKMYWYQQDPGMELHLIHYSYGVNSTEKGDLSSESTVSRIRTEHFPLTLESARPSHTSQYLCASKEMGRDAFFGQGTRLTVV.

This chain links TRBV7-2 with TRBJ1-3, with 7 nucleotides matching TRBD1. CDR1 SGHTA and CDR2 FQGNSA come from the germline V gene. There are 16 residues in the CDR3. J lost 3 bases, V lost 1 base, and 6 bases had no gene match. The DNA of the CDR3 is TGTGCCAGCAGCTTAGTCGGGACAGCGATTGGAAACACCATATATTTT. Its protein product is CASSLVGTAIGNTIYF.